These 22 T cell receptor beta chains originate from one sample sequenced in a study of cytomegalovirus exposure and HLA in healthy donors. This PCR relied on a set of 60 Vbeta primers and 13 Jbeta primers. Only in-frame clones appear in the TCRdb table, and some are missing; sequencing was by immunoSEQ multiplex PCR. The sample table sets out 80,000 or so clones. The sequenced material came from PBMCs. Every receptor here comes from a man in his fifties or sixties in good health and CMV-seropositive.

The chain carries TRBV11-3 and TRBJ2-2; a weak D match, TRBD2 (6 bases). CDR1 SGHNT and CDR2 YENEEA come from the germline V gene. Trimming left V 4 bases short and J 7 bases short, with 7 bases between. CDR3 length equals 12 residues. The CDR3 DNA reads as TGTGCCAGCAGCTCGGAGGGCGGGGAGCTGTTTTTT. As protein: CASSSEGGELFF.

This rearrangement joins TRBV4-1 to TRBJ2-5; 9 positions agree with TRBD2. The CDR3 is 16 amino acids. J gave up 2 bases and V 4 bases, and 8 bases lay outside the gene matches. The germline gives CDR1 MGHRA, CDR2 YSYEKL. The CDR3 DNA is TGCGCCAGCAGCCCCCGTCGCGGGGGGGTTCAAGAGACCCAGTACTTC. Its translation: CASSPRRGGVQETQYF.

The chain joins TRBV7-9 to TRBJ2-1; 15 nucleotides line up with TRBD2. Germline V gene data show CDR1 as SEHNR and CDR2 as FQNEAQ (reference sequence). Losses at the gene ends were 6 bases for V and 4 bases for J; bases not matched to a gene: 1. CDR3 size: 15 residues. This chain's CDR3 is CASRGTSGRYNEQFF. The CDR3 DNA reads TGTGCCAGCAGAGGGACTAGCGGGAGGTACAATGAGCAGTTCTTC.

The rearrangement uses TRBV5-6 and TRBJ1-2; D unclear. The CDR3 spans 16 residues. The germline V gene encodes CDR1 SGHDT and CDR2 YYEEEE. The V gene lost 0 bases and the J gene lost 0 bases, with 12 bases spanning the gap. CDR3 sequence: CASSLVSRTSNYGYTF. The CDR3 DNA follows: TGTGCCAGCAGCTTGGTATCCAGGACTTCTAACTATGGCTACACCTTC.

J is TRBJ1-1 and V is TRBV6-6; possibly TRBD1 for D (6 bases). The germline V and J ends were trimmed by 5 bases and 10 bases, with 11 bases remaining between them. The germline gives CDR1 MNHNY, CDR2 SVGAGI (reference sequence). CDR3 size: 11 residues. The CDR3 DNA follows: TGTGCCAGCAGTAGACAGGAGACAGCTTTCTTT. It codes for CASSRQETAFF.

This rearrangement joins TRBV5-6 to TRBJ1-4; D gene unclear. V was pared by 3 bases and J by 8 bases, with 20 bases between. The CDR3 totals 16 residues. Germline-derived CDR1 and CDR2 are SGHDT and YYEEEE. The DNA for the CDR3 is TGTGCCAGCAGCTCTCCCACAGCACCGACGGGAGAAAAACTGTTTTTT. Translating gives CASSSPTAPTGEKLFF.

This chain joins TRBV5-1 and TRBJ2-1; 8 positions agree with TRBD2. Germline lookup yields CDR1 SGHRS and CDR2 YFSETQ. V gave up 2 bases and J gave up 4 bases; unmatched junction bases: 5. The CDR3 spans 15 residues. CDR3 sequence (DNA): TGCGCCAGCAGCTTATCGCGGGGGGTTTACAATGAGCAGTTCTTC. It codes for CASSLSRGVYNEQFF.

This rearrangement joins TRBV5-4 to TRBJ1-1; a weak D match, TRBD1 (6 bases). The CDR3 is 13 residues long. V lost 5 bases and J lost 1, with 9 bases in between. The germline gives CDR1 SGHNT, CDR2 YYREEE (reference sequence). Here the CDR3 DNA reads TGTGCCAGCAGTCTACAGGGGAACACTGAAGCTTTCTTT. Translated: CASSLQGNTEAFF.

The V gene is TRBV4-1, the J gene TRBJ2-2; D is unclear. Trimming left V 0 bases short and J 7 bases short, with 6 bases between. Per the germline V gene, CDR1 is MGHRA and CDR2 is YSYEKL. There are 13 residues in the CDR3. The CDR3 is CASSQEGIGELFF. Here the CDR3 DNA reads TGCGCCAGCAGCCAAGAGGGCATCGGGGAGCTGTTTTTT.

V usage is TRBV7-9 and J usage is TRBJ2-4; tentatively, D is TRBD2 (5 bases). V was cut by 1 base and J by 0 bases, with 10 bases left in between. The CDR3 is made up of 16 amino acids. Germline CDR1 SEHNR, CDR2 FQNEAQ (reference sequence). CDR3 DNA sequence: TGTGCCAGCAGCTTAGGAGCCGGGGTAGCCAAAAACATTCAGTACTTC. It encodes CASSLGAGVAKNIQYF.

This sequence joins TRBV6-1 and TRBJ2-5; 7 bases match TRBD1. Germline trimming cut 9 bases from V and 5 bases from J; bases unmatched to any gene: 9. The CDR3 has 13 residues. Germline V gene sequence: CDR1 MNHNS, CDR2 SASEGT. The CDR3 DNA reads TGTGCCAGTAAGACAGGGATGCGGGAGACCCAGTACTTC. Translation gives CASKTGMRETQYF.

The chain has TRBV11-2 and TRBJ2-7, with D possibly being TRBD2 (6 bases). Germline values: CDR1 SGHAT, CDR2 FQNNGV. This CDR3 contains 14 residues. The V gene lost 5 bases and the J gene lost 1 base, with 12 bases spanning the gap. CDR3 protein: CASSPSGDSYEQYF. CDR3 DNA sequence: TGTGCCAGCAGCCCCTCGGGGGATTCCTACGAGCAGTACTTC.

V gene TRBV7-8 combines with J gene TRBJ2-7, with a tentative D call TRBD1 (5 bases). Trimming shortened V by 0 bases and J by 2 bases, and 14 bases separated the two germline ends. There are 16 residues in the CDR3. Germline loops: CDR1 SGHVS, CDR2 FQNEAQ. CDR3 loop: CASSLASQGSPYEQYF. The CDR3 DNA follows: TGTGCCAGCAGCTTAGCGTCGCAGGGATCCCCCTACGAGCAGTACTTC.

V and J are TRBV6-1 and TRBJ2-5; 10 nucleotides align to TRBD2. CDR1 MNHNS and CDR2 SASEGT come from the germline V gene. Trimming took 2 bases from V and 0 from J; bases not matched to a gene: 9. The CDR3 consists of 18 residues. The CDR3 sequence: CASSEPGYGLADQETQYF. In DNA form, the CDR3 reads TGTGCCAGCAGTGAACCCGGATATGGACTAGCGGACCAAGAGACCCAGTACTTC.

The V call is TRBV6-1, the J call TRBJ2-5; 7 bases match TRBD1. CDR3 size: 14 residues. V was clipped by 1 base and J by 5 bases; unmatched bases: 4. The germline gives CDR1 MNHNS, CDR2 SASEGT. DNA of the CDR3: TGTGCCAGCAGTGAAGGAGGGGGCGCCGAGACCCAGTACTTC. The encoded protein is CASSEGGGAETQYF.

The chain employs TRBV29-1 and TRBJ1-5; 8 bases align to TRBD1. The length of the CDR3 is 16 residues. After removal of 8 bases from V and 2 bases from J, the junction contained 14 bases not matched to a gene. The germline CDR1 and CDR2 sequences are SQVTM and ANQGSEA. CDR3 amino acids: CSPDPDRETGNQPQHF. For the CDR3, the DNA is TGCAGCCCCGACCCGGACAGGGAGACGGGCAATCAGCCCCAGCATTTT.

V usage is TRBV7-9 and J usage is TRBJ2-1, with D possibly matching TRBD2 (7 bases). CDR3 length: 15 residues. Germline CDR1 is SEHNR and CDR2 is FQNEAQ (reference sequence). Trimming cost V 5 bases and J 9 bases, with 20 bases left between them. CDR3 sequence: CASSRGGVTAGEQFF. The DNA for the CDR3 is TGTGCCAGCAGCAGGGGGGGAGTCACTGCCGGTGAGCAGTTCTTC. The full variable domain, completed using reference TRBV7-9 and TRBJ2-1, is DTGVSQNPRHKITKRGQNVTFRCDPISEHNRLYWYRQTLGQGPEFLTYFQNEAQLEKSRLLSDRFSAERPKGSFSTLEIQRTEQGDSAMYLCASSRGGVTAGEQFFGPGTRLTVL.

The V call is TRBV6-6, the J call TRBJ1-2, with TRBD1 identical over 7 bases. The CDR3 contains 14 residues. Germline loops: CDR1 MNHNY, CDR2 SVGAGI (reference sequence). With 0 bases clipped from V and 7 bases from J, the junction kept 5 bases outside the gene matches. CDR3 coding DNA: TGTGCCAGCAGTTACTCGGAGGGGGCGGGTGGCTACACCTTC. Protein sequence: CASSYSEGAGGYTF.

The gene calls are TRBV28 and TRBJ1-2; no clear D gene. The ends were cut back, 5 bases at V and 1 base at J, with 17 bases in the middle. Germline assignment: CDR1 MDHEN and CDR2 SYDVKM. The CDR3 has 16 amino acids. The CDR3 protein is CASSRSQARRNYGYTF. CDR3 nucleotides: TGTGCCAGCAGTAGAAGCCAGGCACGCCGTAACTATGGCTACACCTTC.

The CDR3: CASSLFSGGELFF. DNA for the CDR3: TGTGCCAGCAGCTTATTCAGCGGCGGGGAGCTGTTTTTT. The genes are TRBV7-6 and TRBJ2-2, with D possibly matching TRBD2 (5 bases). Trimming took off 2 bases at V and 7 bases at J, with 8 bases between the two ends. The CDR3 covers 13 residues. Germline V gives CDR1 SGHVS, CDR2 FNYEAQ.

The V and J genes are TRBV5-1 and TRBJ1-4; 8 nucleotides line up with TRBD1. Germline lookup yields CDR1 SGHRS and CDR2 YFSETQ. The CDR3 length is 14 residues. J lost 8 bases, V lost 0 bases, and 3 bases had no gene match. The CDR3 spells CASSLGTGREKLFF. The CDR3 DNA is TGCGCCAGCAGCTTGGGGACAGGGAGAGAAAAACTGTTTTTT.

The chain combines TRBV6-6 with TRBJ2-2; D perhaps matches TRBD1 (5 bases). V was clipped by 4 bases and J by 9 bases, with 12 bases between them. Looked up from germline, CDR1 is MNHNY and CDR2 is SVGAGI (reference sequence). The CDR3 is 13 amino acids. The CDR3 reads CASSLGVRRELFF. The CDR3 nucleotides are TGTGCCAGCAGTTTAGGGGTGCGCCGGGAGCTGTTTTTT.